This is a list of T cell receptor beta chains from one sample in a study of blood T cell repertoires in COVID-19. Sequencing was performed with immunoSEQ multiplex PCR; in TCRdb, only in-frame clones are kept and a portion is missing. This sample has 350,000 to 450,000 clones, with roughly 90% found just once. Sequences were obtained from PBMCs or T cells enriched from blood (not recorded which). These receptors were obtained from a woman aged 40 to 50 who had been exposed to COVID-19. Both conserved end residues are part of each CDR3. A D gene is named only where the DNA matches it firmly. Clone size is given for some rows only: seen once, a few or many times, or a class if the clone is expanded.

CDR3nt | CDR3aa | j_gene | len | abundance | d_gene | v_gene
TGTGCCAGCAGCATGATCCGGGACAGCTGGGCTGAAGCTTTCTTT | CASSMIRDSWAEAFF | TRBJ1-1 | 15 | NA | TRBD1 | TRBV9
TGTGCCAGCAGCTTGTTTCGTCCGGGACTAGCTGGTAATGAGCAGTTCTTC | CASSLFRPGLAGNEQFF | TRBJ2-1 | 17 | NA | TRBD2 | TRBV7-8
TGTGCCAGCAGCTCACAGGGGTTGGAAGGCTACACCTTC | CASSSQGLEGYTF | TRBJ1-2 | 13 | NA | TRBD1 | TRBV5-5
TGTGCCAGCAGCGTAGACTCACTAAGATACAATGAGCAGTTCTTC | CASSVDSLRYNEQFF | TRBJ2-1 | 15 | NA | NA | TRBV9
TGTGCCAGCAGTCGACAGGTTTTAACCAAAAACATTCAGTACTTC | CASSRQVLTKNIQYF | TRBJ2-4 | 15 | NA | NA | TRBV7-9
TGTGCCAGCAGTTTTCTGGGAGGGGGAAATGGCTACACCTTC | CASSFLGGGNGYTF | TRBJ1-2 | 14 | NA | NA | TRBV28
TGCGCCAGCAGGGGTGGGACAGGGCCTTCCAATCAGCCCCAGCATTTT | CASRGGTGPSNQPQHF | TRBJ1-5 | 16 | NA | TRBD1 | TRBV10-2
TGTGCCAGCAGCAACGTGTTGGGGGCAGGAAACCCCGATACGCAGTATTTT | CASSNVLGAGNPDTQYF | TRBJ2-3 | 17 | NA | NA | TRBV6-2/TRBV6-3
TGTGCCAGCAGCCCGCTAGCCTCCTACTACAATGAGCAGTTCTTC | CASSPLASYYNEQFF | TRBJ2-1 | 15 | NA | NA | TRBV3-1/TRBV3-2
TGTGCCAGCAGCGAGTTCAGGGTTGGCAATCAGCCCCAGCATTTT | CASSEFRVGNQPQHF | TRBJ1-5 | 15 | NA | NA | TRBV2
TGCGCCAGCAGTGGGCTTCAGTGGTCCGAGCAGTACTTC | CASSGLQWSEQYF | TRBJ2-7 | 13 | NA | NA | TRBV10-2
TGTGCCAGCCATAACTATGGCTACACCTTC | CASHNYGYTF | TRBJ1-2 | 10 | NA | NA | TRBV6-5
TGTGCCAGTAGTATAGGGACTAGCACAGATACGCAGTATTTT | CASSIGTSTDTQYF | TRBJ2-3 | 14 | NA | NA | TRBV19
TGTGCCAGCAGTCCTAGCGGGGGCATACAAGAGACCCAGTACTTC | CASSPSGGIQETQYF | TRBJ2-5 | 15 | NA | TRBD2 | TRBV6-5
TGTGCCAGCAGTCGTAAACAGGGCTTCGGGCCTGAAGCTTTCTTT | CASSRKQGFGPEAFF | TRBJ1-1 | 15 | NA | NA | TRBV27
TGTGCCAGCAGTTTCGACAGGGAGGCTGAGCAGTTCTTC | CASSFDREAEQFF | TRBJ2-1 | 13 | NA | NA | TRBV12-3/TRBV12-4
TGTGCCAGCAGCGCGGCAGACTCGTGGGATGAGCAGTTCTTC | CASSAADSWDEQFF | TRBJ2-1 | 14 | NA | NA | TRBV5-4
TGTGCCAGCAGTTTACGTGGAGATGGCTACACCTTC | CASSLRGDGYTF | TRBJ1-2 | 12 | NA | NA | TRBV12-3/TRBV12-4
TGTGCCAGCAGTTCCCAGCGAAATCAGCCCCAGCATTTT | CASSSQRNQPQHF | TRBJ1-5 | 13 | once | NA | TRBV12-3/TRBV12-4
TGTGCCAGCAGCTTAAGACCGGGGACAGGGCTAGGATCCTCTGGAAACACCATATATTTT | CASSLRPGTGLGSSGNTIYF | TRBJ1-3 | 20 | NA | TRBD1 | TRBV7-8
TGTGCCAGCTCACCGGGACAGCAAGAGACCCAGTACTTC | CASSPGQQETQYF | TRBJ2-5 | 13 | few | TRBD1 | TRBV18
TGTGCCAGCAGCTTAGCGGTACAGGGGGCTTACACCATATATTTT | CASSLAVQGAYTIYF | TRBJ1-3 | 15 | NA | TRBD1 | TRBV7-2
TGCAGCGCCATCCGACAGGCTGAAGCTTTCTTT | CSAIRQAEAFF | TRBJ1-1 | 11 | NA | NA | TRBV29-1
TGCGCCAGCAGCCAAGATGGCGGGTACGGCTACACCTTC | CASSQDGGYGYTF | TRBJ1-2 | 13 | NA | NA | TRBV4-3
TGTGCCAGCAGAAGACAGGGAAACGGGAACTATGGCTACACCTTC | CASRRQGNGNYGYTF | TRBJ1-2 | 15 | NA | TRBD1 | TRBV6-4
TGTGCCAGTAGCCTAAAGTTGGCGGGAGGGACTACTAGCACAGATACGCAGTATTTT | CASSLKLAGGTTSTDTQYF | TRBJ2-3 | 19 | NA | TRBD2 | TRBV19
TGTGCCAGCAGCTTGGTAGGGGGCGAAGTAAGGGAGACCCAGTACTTC | CASSLVGGEVRETQYF | TRBJ2-5 | 16 | NA | TRBD1 | TRBV5-6
TGTGCCAGCAGCGTCGGACTAGCGGGAGGGCCGGTCACCGGGGAGCTGTTTTTT | CASSVGLAGGPVTGELFF | TRBJ2-2 | 18 | NA | TRBD2 | TRBV9
TGTGCCAGCAGTTACCCGCAGGCCCGGGAGCTCCACTTT | CASSYPQARELHF | TRBJ1-6 | 13 | NA | NA | TRBV6-5
TGTGCCAGCAGCTTAGAATTTGCGTTCACCGGGGAGCTGTTTTTT | CASSLEFAFTGELFF | TRBJ2-2 | 15 | NA | NA | TRBV11-3
TGTGCCAGCAGCTTGGTGGGGACAGCAGCTAACTATGGCTACACCTTC | CASSLVGTAANYGYTF | TRBJ1-2 | 16 | NA | TRBD1 | TRBV5-4
TGTGCCAGCAGTTCTACAGGGGGCTCCTACAATGAGCAGTTCTTC | CASSSTGGSYNEQFF | TRBJ2-1 | 15 | NA | TRBD1 | TRBV7-3
TGCAGCGTCACTTCAGGGTTAACAATTAACTATGGCTACACCTTC | CSVTSGLTINYGYTF | TRBJ1-2 | 15 | NA | NA | TRBV29-1
TGCGCCAGCAGCCAAGATCCGGGACAGGGTGGTTCACCCCTCCACTTT | CASSQDPGQGGSPLHF | TRBJ1-6 | 16 | once | TRBD1 | TRBV4-1
TGTGCCTGGAGTAAACAAGGAACAGGGGGCACTGAAGCTTTCTTT | CAWSKQGTGGTEAFF | TRBJ1-1 | 15 | NA | TRBD1 | TRBV30
TGTGCCAGCAGCGGTTCTCGCGGGGGCGTTGGCTACGAGCAGTACTTC | CASSGSRGGVGYEQYF | TRBJ2-7 | 16 | NA | NA | TRBV7-9
TGCGCCAGCAGCCAAGTTAACTCCGGGACTAGCGGGTCTCAGCCCTACGAGCAGTACTTC | CASSQVNSGTSGSQPYEQYF | TRBJ2-7 | 20 | NA | TRBD2 | TRBV4-1
TGTGCCAGTAGTCAAACAGGGACAGGGGAACGCGAGCAGTACTTC | CASSQTGTGEREQYF | TRBJ2-7 | 15 | NA | TRBD1 | TRBV19